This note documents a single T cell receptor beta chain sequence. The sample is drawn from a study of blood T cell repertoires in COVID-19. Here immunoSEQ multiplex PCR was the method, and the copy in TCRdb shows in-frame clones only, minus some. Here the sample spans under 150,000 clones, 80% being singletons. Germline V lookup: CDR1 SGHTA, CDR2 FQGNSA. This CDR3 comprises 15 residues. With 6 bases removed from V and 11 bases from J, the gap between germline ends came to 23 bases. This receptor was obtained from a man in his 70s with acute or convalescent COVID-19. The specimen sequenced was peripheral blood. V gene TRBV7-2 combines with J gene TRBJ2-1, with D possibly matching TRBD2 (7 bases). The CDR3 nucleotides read TGTGCCAGCAGGGCCGGGGGGCCTCTCCTCGGGAAGCAGTTCTTC. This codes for CASRAGGPLLGKQFF.